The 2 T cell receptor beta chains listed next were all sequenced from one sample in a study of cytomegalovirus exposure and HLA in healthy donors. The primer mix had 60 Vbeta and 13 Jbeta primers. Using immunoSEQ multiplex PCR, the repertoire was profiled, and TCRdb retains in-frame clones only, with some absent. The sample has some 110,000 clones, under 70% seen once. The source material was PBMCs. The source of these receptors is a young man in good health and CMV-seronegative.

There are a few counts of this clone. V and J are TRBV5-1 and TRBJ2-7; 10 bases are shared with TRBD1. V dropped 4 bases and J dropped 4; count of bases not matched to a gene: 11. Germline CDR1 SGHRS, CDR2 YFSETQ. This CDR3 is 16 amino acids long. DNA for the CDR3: TGCGCCAGCAGCACTGAACCGGGACAGGGGAGGTACGAGCAGTACTTC. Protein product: CASSTEPGQGRYEQYF. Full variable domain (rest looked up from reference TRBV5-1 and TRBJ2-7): KAGVTQTPRYLIKTRGQQVTLSCSPISGHRSVSWYQQTPGQGLQFLFEYFSETQRNKGNFPGRFSGRQFSNSRSEMNVSTLELGDSALYLCASSTEPGQGRYEQYFGPGTRLTVT.

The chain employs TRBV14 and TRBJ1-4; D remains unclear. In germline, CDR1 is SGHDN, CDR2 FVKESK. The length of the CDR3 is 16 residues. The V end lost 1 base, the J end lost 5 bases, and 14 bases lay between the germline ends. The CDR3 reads CASSQVSWPGNEKLFF. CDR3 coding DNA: TGTGCCAGCAGCCAAGTTAGTTGGCCGGGAAATGAAAAACTGTTTTTT.